Listed here are 23 T cell receptor beta chains from one sample, sequenced in a study of cytomegalovirus exposure and HLA in healthy donors (dated by TCRdb to 2016 to 2017). The receptor library was made with the immunoSEQ multiplex PCR assay. For the multiplex PCR, a mixture combining 60 forward primers for TCR Vbeta segments and 13 reverse primers for TCR Jbeta segments was used. Here the immuneACCESS table is served through TCRdb, limited to in-frame sequences with V and J called. Missing clones are a known gap in these copies; in checked studies unresolved V genes cover under half, and the rest lacks a known reason. This sample's table lists about 160,000 clones. The ten largest clonotypes hold under 2.5% of the sample. Material: PBMCs. These receptors came from a young man in good health and CMV-seronegative.

CDR3 in DNA: TGTGCCAGCAGCTATGACAGGGGTGAGCAGTTCTTC. It yields the protein CASSYDRGEQFF. The V call is TRBV5-6, the J call TRBJ2-1, with 8 nucleotides matching TRBD1. This CDR3 region has 12 residues. V lost 3 bases and J lost 9; bases outside the gene matches: 2. In germline, CDR1 is SGHDT, CDR2 YYEEEE. Combining the CDR3 with reference TRBV5-6 and TRBJ2-1 gives the whole variable domain DAGVTQSPTHLIKTRGQQVTLRCSPKSGHDTVSWYQQALGQGPQFIFQYYEEEERQRGNFPDRFSGHQFPNYSSELNVNALLLGDSALYLCASSYDRGEQFFGPGTRLTVL.

This chain links TRBV27 with TRBJ2-3; no clear D. Germline-derived CDR1 and CDR2 are MNHEY and SMNVEV (reference sequence). Trimming removed 5 bases at V and 8 bases at J, with 14 bases between. The CDR3 is 13 residues long. DNA of the CDR3: TGTGCCAGCAGTCCCCCTGGGTTAGCTACGCAGTATTTT. Translated: CASSPPGLATQYF.

The CDR3, as DNA: TGTGCCAGCAGAGGCTCGGACAGGGGCTACGAGCAGTACTTC. This gives the protein CASRGSDRGYEQYF. V usage is TRBV25-1 and J usage is TRBJ2-7; 9 bases are shared with TRBD1. Unmatched junction bases numbered 6, after V lost 6 bases and J lost 3 bases. Germline V gene sequence: CDR1 MGHDK, CDR2 SYGVNS. The CDR3 consists of 14 residues.

The CDR3 spells CASSLTPGENTEAFF. The DNA of the CDR3 is TGCGCCAGCAGCTTGACTCCAGGGGAAAACACTGAAGCTTTCTTT. This chain connects TRBV5-1 to TRBJ1-1; TRBD1 is a possible D gene (6 bases). CDR1 SGHRS and CDR2 YFSETQ come from the germline V gene. The ends were cut back, 1 base at V and 2 bases at J, with 12 bases in the middle. The CDR3 has 15 amino acids.

V gene TRBV2 combines with J gene TRBJ2-3; D not resolved. The CDR3 covers 15 residues. Germline-derived CDR1 and CDR2 are SNHLY and FYNNEI. The ends were cut back, 6 bases at V and 2 bases at J, with 15 bases in the middle. The CDR3, as DNA: TGTGCCAGCAGCTCCCGCGGCGGCTACACAGATACGCAGTATTTT. It is translated as CASSSRGGYTDTQYF. The whole variable domain, remainder taken from reference TRBV2 and TRBJ2-3, is EPEVTQTPSHQVTQMGQEVILRCVPISNHLYFYWYRQILGQKVEFLVSFYNNEISEKSEIFDDQFSVERPDGSNFTLKIRSTKLEDSAMYFCASSSRGGYTDTQYFGPGTRLTVL.

This chain connects TRBV25-1 to TRBJ2-5, with TRBD1 matching 7 bases. V shed 4 bases and J 3 bases; nucleotides not matched to a gene: 8. CDR3 length: 15 residues. Germline V CDR1 and CDR2: MGHDK, SYGVNS. The CDR3 is CASSGGSGTEETQYF. The DNA for the CDR3 is TGTGCCAGCAGTGGGGGATCGGGGACAGAAGAGACCCAGTACTTC.

This chain connects TRBV6-1 to TRBJ2-1; tentative D call: TRBD2 (5 bases). CDR3 length: 15 amino acids. Trimming left V 5 bases short and J 0 bases short, with 11 bases between. Germline loops: CDR1 MNHNS, CDR2 SASEGT. The CDR3 region has the DNA TGTGCCAGCAGTACAGACTACGCCTCCTACAATGAGCAGTTCTTC. It translates to CASSTDYASYNEQFF.

V is TRBV7-2 and J is TRBJ1-4; 8 bases are a match to TRBD1. The V and J ends lost 5 bases and 11 bases, in that order; junction bases with no gene match: 19. The CDR3 loop spans 17 amino acids. CDR1 and CDR2 (germline): SGHTA, FQGNSA. The chain's CDR3 is CASSPHGQGPRGWKLFF. CDR3 in DNA: TGTGCCAGCAGCCCCCATGGACAGGGACCCAGGGGGTGGAAACTGTTTTTT.

The V gene is TRBV6-1, the J gene TRBJ1-1; D uncertain. V was shortened by 4 bases and J by 0 bases, with 9 bases between the two germline ends. CDR1 MNHNS and CDR2 SASEGT come from the germline V gene. CDR3 length equals 14 residues. The CDR3 bases are TGTGCCAGCAGTGCCGCGGCGCTGAACACTGAAGCTTTCTTT. Its protein product is CASSAAALNTEAFF.

The chain links TRBV21-1 to TRBJ1-1; TRBD1, the table's D call, lacks a check against the DNA. TRBV21-1 is marked as a pseudogene. The CDR3 runs to 17 residues. CDR3 sequence: CASSHVAGEHMNTEAFF. CDR3 sequence (DNA): TGTGCCAGCAGCCATGTGGCAGGCGAACACATGAACACTGAAGCTTTCTTT.

The chain uses TRBV18 and TRBJ2-6; the D gene is possibly TRBD2 (5 bases). The germline V gene encodes CDR1 KGHSH and CDR2 LQKENI. This CDR3 region has 15 residues. Trimming shortened V by 1 base and J by 3 bases, and 7 bases separated the two germline ends. CDR3 region: CASSPQGVGANVLTF. The CDR3 DNA follows: TGTGCCAGCTCACCACAGGGAGTTGGGGCCAACGTCCTGACTTTC.

J is TRBJ2-3 and V is TRBV5-1; 14 bases fit TRBD2. Losses at the gene ends were 3 bases for V and 5 bases for J; bases not matched to a gene: 5. The CDR3 covers 16 residues. Germline V gene sequence: CDR1 SGHRS, CDR2 YFSETQ. The CDR3 region has the DNA TGCGCCAGCAGCTCCGGACTAGCGGGAGGTGAAGATACGCAGTATTTT. The encoded protein is CASSSGLAGGEDTQYF.

The chain has TRBV30 and TRBJ1-2; no clear D gene. The CDR3 extends over 9 amino acids. CDR1 GTSNPN and CDR2 SVGIG come from the germline V gene (reference sequence). Trimming removed 5 bases from V and 8 bases from J, with 6 bases in between. CDR3 DNA: TGTGCCTGGTTTCGGGGCTACACCTTC. Its protein product is CAWFRGYTF.

The chain combines TRBV28 with TRBJ2-7; no firm D call. The CDR3 is 13 residues long. V was clipped by 6 bases and J by 0 bases, with 9 bases between them. Germline V gene data show CDR1 as MDHEN and CDR2 as SYDVKM. CDR3: CASRIDNSYEQYF. DNA for the CDR3: TGTGCCAGCAGAATAGACAACTCCTACGAGCAGTACTTC. Full variable domain (outside the CDR3, taken from reference TRBV28 and TRBJ2-7): DVKVTQSSRYLVKRTGEKVFLECVQDMDHENMFWYRQDPGLGLRLIYFSYDVKMKEKGDIPEGYSVSREKKERFSLILESASTNQTSMYLCASRIDNSYEQYFGPGTRLTVT.

The chain employs TRBV5-1 and TRBJ2-5; TRBD2 matches 12 bases. Gene TRBJ2-7 matches the end of the DNA better, so the J call may be wrong. The germline gives CDR1 SGHRS, CDR2 YFSETQ. The CDR3 length is 17 residues. The DNA of the CDR3 is TGCGCCAGCAGCTTTGCGACTAGCGGGAGTTGGTCCTACGAGCAGTACTTC. Translated: CASSFATSGSWSYEQYF.

The chain couples TRBV19 to TRBJ2-3; 7 bases map to TRBD2. The germline gives CDR1 LNHDA, CDR2 SQIVND (reference sequence). The CDR3 contains 15 residues. After removal of 5 bases from V and 2 bases from J, the junction contained 7 bases not matched to a gene. The CDR3 coding sequence is TGTGCCAGTAGTCCCCGGGAGGCCCTCACAGATACGCAGTATTTT. Protein: CASSPREALTDTQYF.

This chain uses TRBV5-1 with TRBJ1-2; no reliable D call. Germline-derived CDR1 and CDR2 are SGHRS and YFSETQ. V dropped 0 bases and J dropped 3 bases, with 9 bases sitting between them. CDR3 length: 14 amino acids. CDR3 amino acids: CASSLAYSYYGYTF. The CDR3 nucleotides read TGCGCCAGCAGCTTGGCTTACAGCTACTATGGCTACACCTTC. Together with reference TRBV5-1 and TRBJ1-2, the CDR3 gives the full variable domain: KAGVTQTPRYLIKTRGQQVTLSCSPISGHRSVSWYQQTPGQGLQFLFEYFSETQRNKGNFPGRFSGRQFSNSRSEMNVSTLELGDSALYLCASSLAYSYYGYTFGSGTRLTVV.

The V call is TRBV7-3, the J call TRBJ2-7; D perhaps matches TRBD2 (7 bases). CDR1 is SGHTA, CDR2 FQGTGA, per germline. The V end was cut by 0 bases, the J end by 4 bases, with 10 bases between. This CDR3 contains 14 residues. The CDR3 nucleotides read TGTGCCAGCAGCTTAACGGGGGGGCGGTACGAGCAGTACTTC. Translating it yields CASSLTGGRYEQYF. The whole variable domain, filled in from reference TRBV7-3 and TRBJ2-7, reads GAGVSQTPSNKVTEKGKYVELRCDPISGHTALYWYRQSLGQGPEFLIYFQGTGAADDSGLPNDRFFAVRPEGSVSTLKIQRTERGDSAVYLCASSLTGGRYEQYFGPGTRLTVT.

This chain joins TRBV10-1 and TRBJ2-1; 7 positions match TRBD1. The CDR3 sequence is 13 residues long. Germline trimming cut 8 bases from V and 4 bases from J; bases unmatched to any gene: 5. Germline lookup yields CDR1 WNHNN and CDR2 SYGVQD (reference sequence). CDR3 residues: CASSGTAYNEQFF. CDR3 sequence (DNA): TGCGCCAGCTCGGGGACAGCTTACAATGAGCAGTTCTTC.

The rearrangement joins TRBV19 to TRBJ1-4; TRBD1 agrees at 9 bases. J was trimmed by 7 bases and V by 6 bases; bases with no gene match: 6. CDR3 size: 14 residues. Germline V gene sequence: CDR1 LNHDA, CDR2 SQIVND (reference sequence). In nucleotides, the CDR3 is TGTGCCAGTAGGAAACAGGGGGCGGGTGAAAAACTGTTTTTT. As protein: CASRKQGAGEKLFF.

This chain uses TRBV5-6 with TRBJ2-7, with D maybe TRBD2 (6 bases). V lost 4 bases and J lost 1, with 15 bases in between. Germline V gene data show CDR1 as SGHDT and CDR2 as YYEEEE. The CDR3 runs 15 residues. The CDR3 DNA sequence: TGTGCCAGCAGCAAATCCTACGGGGGATCCTACGAGCAGTACTTC. It encodes CASSKSYGGSYEQYF.

The rearrangement links TRBV27 to TRBJ1-4; 9 bases are a match to TRBD1. Germline CDR1 MNHEY, CDR2 SMNVEV (reference sequence). The V segment lost 4 bases and the J segment 5 bases; nucleotides outside the gene matches: 2. The length of the CDR3 is 14 residues. The CDR3 DNA reads TGTGCCAGCAGTTGGGACAGGGCGAATGAAAAACTGTTTTTT. Translating gives CASSWDRANEKLFF.

The chain recombines TRBV10-3 with TRBJ1-5; perhaps TRBD1 as D (5 bases). From germline, CDR1 is ENHRY and CDR2 SYGVKD. V was clipped by 5 bases and J by 6 bases, with 14 bases between them. CDR3 length equals 14 residues. CDR3 in DNA: TGTGCCATCAGTAATCAAGGGGTCGGTCAGCCCCAGCATTTT. It translates to CAISNQGVGQPQHF.